This TCR beta chain was sequenced for a study of shared clonotypes between healthy human individuals. The assay was run at deep level. Several immunoSEQ 96-well plates shared each subset's DNA, each plate a replicate. TCRdb's table, derived via immunoSEQ multiplex PCR, lists solely in-frame clones and lacks some. The sample has hundreds of thousands of clones; about 76% are singletons. This CDR3 contains 20 residues. The germline V gene encodes CDR1 SGHDN and CDR2 FVKESK. With 0 bases clipped from V and 4 bases from J, the junction kept 16 bases outside the gene matches. The donors were all Caucasian adults (living in Nashville, Tennessee).

V and J are TRBV14 and TRBJ2-1; the match to TRBD2 covers 9 bases. This TCR was sampled from a woman in her thirties or forties in good health. Some clones in this sample may be carry-over from other donors' samples. Sequences were obtained from PBMCs. CDR3 coding DNA: TGTGCCAGCAGCCAAGAATTTAAGTTGGTAGCGGGAGTAAGGTACAATGAGCAGTTCTTC. Its protein product is CASSQEFKLVAGVRYNEQFF.